Listed below are T cell receptor beta chains from one sample, sequenced in a study of T-cell reconstitution after alpha-beta-depleted transplantation in children. From the PCR reads, TCRdb called clonotypes with MiXCR, one entry per CDR3 protein. This table has under 450,000 distinct CDR3 sequences, about an eighth appearing once. The sample consisted of PBMCs, taken from the stem cell graft. The source of these receptors is a human donor who donated a stem cell graft to a child with Fanconi anemia. The CDR3 runs from the conserved cysteine through the conserved F or W. Fields, in order: V gene, CDR3 length, J gene, CDR3 protein.

TRBV20-1,13,TRBJ1-2,CSASQGASYGYTF
TRBV3-1,15,TRBJ2-1,CASSPQGGQNNEQFF
TRBV27,16,TRBJ1-6,CASSLSAGGYNSPLHF
TRBV3-1,14,TRBJ1-4,CATTQRDPGEKLFF
TRBV27,15,TRBJ1-2,CASSFSQGRFYGYTF
TRBV7-9,17,TRBJ2-1,CASSPQGQGRSSYEQFF
TRBV9,16,TRBJ2-3,CASSPQTSGGADTQYF
TRBV20-1,14,TRBJ1-2,CSARISGQSYGYTF
TRBV12-3/TRBV12-4,13,TRBJ2-7,CASSFGEAYEQYF
TRBV11-2,15,TRBJ2-5,CASSPLTSAQETQYF
TRBV10-2,15,TRBJ2-1,CASSLARDAYNEQFF
TRBV11-1,13,TRBJ1-1,CASSLVTGERAFF
TRBV4-1,15,TRBJ1-1,CASSPLLGTNTEAFF
TRBV7-8,16,TRBJ2-1,CASSLVGQLSYNEQFF
TRBV28,18,TRBJ2-2,CASSLTQPVPTNTGELFF
TRBV11-1,18,TRBJ2-6,CASSLGQETRSGANVLTF
TRBV7-6,15,TRBJ2-2,CASSRLNGDTGELFF
TRBV10-3,13,TRBJ1-5,CATTYGVDQPQHF
TRBV20-1,17,TRBJ1-2,CSARVTSGTTSSYGYTF
TRBV24-1,12,TRBJ2-2,CATSDWTGELFF
TRBV5-1,15,TRBJ2-5,CASATDGQAQETQYF
TRBV5-1,16,TRBJ1-1,CASSPSQGGRDTEAFF
TRBV12-3/TRBV12-4,14,TRBJ1-2,CASSRQFLRHGYTF
TRBV5-1,15,TRBJ2-3,CASSLVQGRTDTQYF
TRBV5-4,15,TRBJ2-7,CASSLVGQGSYEQYF
TRBV9,15,TRBJ2-1,CASSEGGEPYNEQFF
TRBV6-2/TRBV6-3,13,TRBJ1-5,CASTSGRVEPQHF
TRBV5-1,14,TRBJ2-5,CASSPSGNGKTQYF
TRBV10-3,13,TRBJ2-2,CAIKGAETGELFF
TRBV4-2,15,TRBJ2-1,CASSAGASDLNEQFF
TRBV2,14,TRBJ1-5,CASSELTGDQPQHF
TRBV4-2,18,TRBJ2-1,CASSQDLGRRRDLGEQFF
TRBV29-1,13,TRBJ2-5,CSVDRSEQETQYF
TRBV6-5,15,TRBJ1-4,CASSSQQGGGEKLFF
TRBV6-2/TRBV6-3,13,TRBJ1-1,CASRLSGGPEAFF
TRBV9,15,TRBJ2-2,CASSVVQGRTGELFF
TRBV18,13,TRBJ2-7,CASSSRNGDEQYF
TRBV20-1,16,TRBJ2-1,CSAFTSLAGDYNEQFF
TRBV7-9,14,TRBJ1-4,CASSKDTGREKLFF
TRBV5-6,14,TRBJ1-2,CASSYGTIEDGYTF
TRBV7-2,14,TRBJ2-5,CASSSTRGDETQYF
TRBV12-3/TRBV12-4,14,TRBJ1-2,CASSLAGRGDGYTF
TRBV29-1,15,TRBJ2-1,CSVDTTGTAYNEQFF
TRBV2,13,TRBJ2-6,CASSDVRANVLTF
TRBV4-3,16,TRBJ2-3,CASSQVGGGAADTQYF
TRBV7-6,14,TRBJ1-4,CASSLGQGNEKLFF
TRBV24-1,13,TRBJ2-2,CATSDDAPGELFF
TRBV7-4,15,TRBJ2-1,CASSLAGPTFNEQFF
TRBV7-2,15,TRBJ2-1,CASSLARGSYNEQFF
TRBV12-3/TRBV12-4,14,TRBJ2-3,CASSLGGPSNTQYF
TRBV3-1,16,TRBJ1-3,CASSHARALGGDTIYF
TRBV12-3/TRBV12-4,14,TRBJ1-1,CASKRDNYNTEAFF
TRBV11-2,16,TRBJ2-3,CASSELAGVLGDTQYF
TRBV5-1,14,TRBJ2-7,CASSFGDGGGEQYF